This TCR beta chain stems from a study of control samples from healthy donors and cancer patients. The CDR3 has 14 amino acids. CDR1 is SGHTA and CDR2 is FQGTGA in the germline V gene. Trimming removed 1 base from V and 4 bases from J, with 10 bases in between. This table comes from immunoSEQ multiplex PCR, and its TCRdb copy is limited to in-frame clones, with some not included. Altogether 130,000 or so clones are present, about 87% being singletons, with the ten largest covering about 12%. The source material was blood. This chain links TRBV7-3 with TRBJ1-2; perhaps TRBD1 as D (6 bases). This clonotype was sampled from a man aged 25 to 40 in good health. In DNA form, the CDR3 reads TGTGCCAGCAGCTTAAACAGGGAGGGCTATGGCTACACCTTC. It is translated as CASSLNREGYGYTF.